The present entry profiles one T cell receptor beta chain with its context. TCRdb keeps only in-frame clones here, not all; method: immunoSEQ multiplex PCR. The sample comprises roughly 1.5 million clones, 95% to 99% of which are singletons, and roughly 0.42% rests with the top ten. The data derive from a study of shared clonotypes between healthy human individuals. CDR3 length: 13 amino acids. From germline, CDR1 is SGHRS and CDR2 YFSETQ. V shed 2 bases and J shed 8 bases, with 12 bases lying between them. Material for sequencing was naive CD4+ T cells sorted from blood. Subset indicated: CD45RA+ positively selected. This TCR was recovered from a man under 40 in good health. This rearrangement joins TRBV5-1 to TRBJ2-3, with D perhaps TRBD2 (6 bases). The CDR3 protein is CASSFWRVGTQYF. Here the CDR3 DNA reads TGCGCCAGCAGCTTCTGGAGGGTAGGTACGCAGTATTTT.